This TCR beta chain appears in the sequencing data of a study of cytomegalovirus exposure and HLA in healthy donors. Study outcomes and limitations: Researchers left out some V segments, among them TRBV6-2 and TRBV6-3, as indistinguishable.

Comment on this clone: Its antigen is not known.

Researchers ran the PCR with 60 Vbeta and 13 Jbeta primers. Assay: immunoSEQ multiplex PCR; the TCRdb copy retains only in-frame clones and omits some. The sample contains 100,000 to 130,000 clones, under 80% of which appear only once. Germline CDR1 MNHEY, CDR2 SVGAGI. This CDR3 is built from 15 residues. Trimming cost V 2 bases and J 2 bases; bases outside gene matches: 6. J is TRBJ2-7 and V is TRBV6-5; 7 nucleotides agree with TRBD2. Material for sequencing was PBMCs. The TCR was taken from a middle-aged woman in good health and CMV-seropositive. CDR3 coding DNA: TGTGCCAGCAGTTACACCCTAGCGGAGACCTACGAGCAGTACTTC. It yields the protein CASSYTLAETYEQYF.